This T cell receptor (beta chain) was retrieved from a study of blood T cell repertoires in COVID-19. Study summary: Donors in the United States, Italy and Spain gave samples during acute or convalescent COVID-19. T cells, B-cell-depleted T cells, or PBMCs supplied cDNA or gDNA.

Turning to this clone: Germline is not matched at one junction end, which may reflect a read error.

The method was immunoSEQ multiplex PCR; TCRdb's version includes in-frame clones alone and lacks a portion of them. This repertoire shows some 270,000 clones, about 83% found once; its top ten account for more than 1.5%. The germline CDR1 and CDR2 sequences are SGHAT and FQNNGV. This CDR3 is built from 15 residues. The clonotype originates from a woman in her forties who had recovered from COVID-19. The source material was peripheral blood. J is TRBJ1-3 and V is TRBV11-2; D possibly corresponds to TRBD1 (5 bases). CDR3 in amino acids: CASSSPGFAGNTIYF. The CDR3 nucleotides are TGTGCCAGCAGCTCGCCAGGGTTCGCTGGGAACACCATATATTTT.